Listed below are T cell receptor beta chains from one sample, sequenced in a study of T cell clones after liver transplantation. TCRdb keeps only in-frame clones here, not all; method: immunoSEQ multiplex PCR. The table lists over 70,000 clones, about four fifths of them singletons. The specimen comprised CD4+ T cells from blood, sampled 12 months after liver transplant. All receptors derive from a human patient who received a liver transplant. Some T cells could come from the graft donor. CDR3s include the opening cysteine and the closing phenylalanine or tryptophan. The order of the fields is clone size, J gene, D gene, V gene, CDR3 protein, CDR3 DNA. A D gene is named only where the DNA matches it firmly. Some rows have no size entry. The others give once, few or many, or a class for an expanded clone.

NA,TRBJ2-1,NA,TRBV5-4,CASSFKSVDEQFF,TGTGCCAGCAGCTTTAAGTCCGTGGATGAGCAGTTCTTC
few,TRBJ1-2,NA,TRBV5-1,CASSLFPDRNYGYTF,TGCGCCAGCAGCTTGTTCCCCGACAGAAACTATGGCTACACCTTC
NA,TRBJ2-7,NA,TRBV4-1,CASSQGDTYEQYF,TGCGCCAGCAGCCAAGGTGATACCTACGAGCAGTACTTC
NA,TRBJ1-2,NA,TRBV28,CASNVLGLRGHGYTF,TGTGCCAGCAACGTTTTGGGGCTCAGGGGCCATGGCTACACCTTC
NA,TRBJ1-1,NA,TRBV6-1,CASSDFGQKLLMNTEAFF,TGTGCCAGCAGTGATTTCGGACAGAAATTACTCATGAACACTGAAGCTTTCTTT
NA,TRBJ2-3,TRBD2,TRBV5-1,CASSSGTSGDTQYF,TGCGCCAGCAGCTCAGGGACTAGCGGAGATACGCAGTATTTT
NA,TRBJ2-5,TRBD2,TRBV6-5,CASSYFRGGGETQYF,TGTGCCAGCAGTTACTTCCGCGGGGGTGGGGAGACCCAGTACTTC
NA,TRBJ1-4,TRBD1,TRBV14,CASSQDPGQGLVYTNEKLFF,TGTGCCAGCAGCCAAGACCCGGGACAGGGATTGGTGTATACTAATGAAAAACTGTTTTTT
once,TRBJ2-2,NA,TRBV2,CASNMQGGNTGELFF,TGTGCCAGCAATATGCAGGGGGGTAACACCGGGGAGCTGTTTTTT
many,TRBJ2-7,NA,TRBV7-2,CASSLKGGLYEQYF,TGTGCCAGCAGCTTAAAGGGGGGGCTTTACGAGCAGTACTTC
NA,TRBJ1-4,TRBD1,TRBV28,CASSLRQGKGTNEKLFF,TGTGCCAGCAGTCTCCGACAGGGGAAAGGAACTAATGAAAAACTGTTTTTT
NA,TRBJ2-7,NA,TRBV28,CASSLTGIYEQYF,TGTGCCAGCAGTTTAACAGGAATTTACGAGCAGTACTTC
NA,TRBJ2-7,NA,TRBV7-2,CASSSRLSPSYEQYF,TGTGCCAGCAGCTCCCGATTATCCCCCTCCTACGAGCAGTACTTC
once,TRBJ1-2,NA,TRBV29-1,CSVENVRRRGYTF,TGCAGCGTTGAAAATGTCCGACGCCGTGGCTACACCTTC
NA,TRBJ2-1,TRBD1,TRBV10-3,CAISEPLGGTGERGNEQFF,TGTGCCATCAGTGAACCTCTGGGGGGGACAGGGGAGAGGGGAAATGAGCAGTTCTTC
few,TRBJ1-5,NA,TRBV5-1,CASSLDGGVEPQHF,TGCGCCAGCAGCCTCGACGGGGGCGTGGAGCCCCAGCATTTT
NA,TRBJ2-2,NA,TRBV5-1,CASSPQGGRADTGELFF,TGCGCCAGCAGCCCCCAAGGGGGGAGGGCGGACACCGGGGAGCTGTTTTTT
NA,TRBJ2-3,NA,TRBV7-3,CASSLTGRTDTQYF,TGTGCCAGCAGCTTAACGGGGCGCACAGATACGCAGTATTTT
NA,TRBJ2-6,NA,TRBV5-1,CASSLDPFNVLTF,TGCGCCAGCAGCTTGGACCCATTCAACGTCCTGACTTTC
NA,TRBJ1-2,NA,TRBV7-2,CASSPRGGIGGYTF,TGTGCCAGCAGCCCCCGGGGGGGGATTGGGGGCTACACCTTC
NA,TRBJ1-1,NA,TRBV28,CASSGSRVEAFF,TGTGCCAGCAGCGGTTCCAGGGTTGAAGCTTTCTTT
NA,TRBJ1-1,NA,TRBV18,CASSPPLGSPAFF,TGTGCCAGCTCACCACCATTAGGCTCTCCGGCTTTCTTT
NA,TRBJ1-5,NA,TRBV18,CASSPWAGEDNQPQHF,TGTGCCAGCTCACCATGGGCAGGGGAGGACAATCAGCCCCAGCATTTT
NA,TRBJ2-2,NA,TRBV7-9,CASSLARVRDFANTGELFF,TGTGCCAGCAGCTTAGCTCGTGTACGGGACTTCGCGAACACCGGGGAGCTGTTTTTT
NA,TRBJ2-2,NA,TRBV30,CAWSRWGAGELFF,TGTGCCTGGAGTAGGTGGGGGGCCGGGGAGCTGTTTTTT
NA,TRBJ1-1,TRBD1,TRBV7-9,CASSLAQGVGEAFF,TGTGCCAGCAGCTTAGCACAGGGGGTGGGTGAAGCTTTCTTT
NA,TRBJ1-1,TRBD1,TRBV5-1,CASSLTGGTEAFF,TGCGCCAGCAGCTTAACAGGGGGGACTGAAGCTTTCTTT
NA,TRBJ2-1,TRBD2,TRBV11-2,CASSLDGRLAGGYNEQFF,TGTGCCAGCAGCTTGGACGGGAGACTAGCGGGAGGCTACAATGAGCAGTTCTTC
NA,TRBJ1-2,TRBD1,TRBV11-2,CASSSDRGINYGYTF,TGTGCCAGCAGCTCAGACAGGGGTATCAACTATGGCTACACCTTC
NA,TRBJ2-5,TRBD1,TRBV28,CAAKTGGLETQYF,TGTGCCGCCAAAACAGGGGGCCTAGAGACCCAGTACTTC
NA,TRBJ2-1,NA,TRBV5-1,CTSSSADYYNEQFF,TGCACCAGCAGCTCGGCAGACTACTACAATGAGCAGTTCTTC
few,TRBJ2-1,NA,TRBV5-6,CASSYGLFYNEQFF,TGTGCCAGCAGTTACGGACTATTCTACAATGAGCAGTTCTTC
NA,TRBJ1-2,NA,TRBV7-2,CASSLRQVPLGYTF,TGTGCCAGCAGCTTACGGCAGGTCCCTCTTGGCTACACCTTC
NA,TRBJ2-7,NA,TRBV25-1,CASSGSRTTFKGADEQYF,TGTGCCAGCAGTGGTTCTAGGACTACCTTTAAAGGGGCGGACGAGCAGTACTTC
NA,TRBJ1-4,TRBD1,TRBV2,CASKPGQVNEKLFF,TGTGCCAGCAAACCGGGACAGGTTAATGAAAAACTGTTTTTT
NA,TRBJ2-3,NA,TRBV27,CASSLDRRADTQYF,TGTGCCAGCAGTTTAGACCGTCGGGCAGATACGCAGTATTTT
NA,TRBJ2-6,NA,TRBV25-1,CASSRDQGTPGANVLTF,TGTGCCAGCAGTAGGGACCAGGGGACCCCTGGGGCCAACGTCCTGACTTTC
NA,TRBJ1-2,NA,TRBV21-1,CASSLRTAVGGYTF,TGTGCCAGCAGCTTACGGACCGCGGTGGGCGGCTACACCTTC
NA,TRBJ2-1,NA,TRBV5-4,CASTNAGRGYNEQFF,TGTGCCAGCACCAACGCGGGGAGGGGGTACAATGAGCAGTTCTTC
NA,TRBJ1-1,TRBD1,TRBV11-1,CASSLFDRGTEAFF,TGTGCCAGCAGCTTATTTGACAGGGGGACTGAAGCTTTCTTT
NA,TRBJ1-2,NA,TRBV5-8,CASSHARYGYTF,TGTGCCAGCAGCCACGCGAGGTATGGCTACACCTTC